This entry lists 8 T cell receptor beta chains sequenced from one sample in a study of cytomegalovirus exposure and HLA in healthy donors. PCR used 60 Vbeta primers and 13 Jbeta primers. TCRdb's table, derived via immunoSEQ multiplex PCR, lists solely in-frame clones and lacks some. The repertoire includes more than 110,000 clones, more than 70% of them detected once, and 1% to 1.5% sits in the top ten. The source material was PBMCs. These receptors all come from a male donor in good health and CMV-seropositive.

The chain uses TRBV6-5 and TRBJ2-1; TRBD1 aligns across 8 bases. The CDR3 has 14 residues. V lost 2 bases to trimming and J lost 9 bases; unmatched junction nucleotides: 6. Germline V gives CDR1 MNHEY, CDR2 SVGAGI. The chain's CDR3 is CASSYGRGRGEQFF. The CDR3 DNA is TGTGCCAGCAGTTACGGCAGGGGGCGGGGTGAGCAGTTCTTC.

In nucleotides, the CDR3 is TGTGCCAGCAGCCCACAGGGTATCACTGAAGCTTTCTTT. Translated, it gives CASSPQGITEAFF. The chain carries TRBV11-1 and TRBJ1-1; D may be TRBD1 (6 bases). The V gene lost 5 bases and the J gene lost 4 bases, with 11 bases spanning the gap. In germline, CDR1 is SGHAT, CDR2 FQDESV (reference sequence). There are 13 residues in the CDR3.

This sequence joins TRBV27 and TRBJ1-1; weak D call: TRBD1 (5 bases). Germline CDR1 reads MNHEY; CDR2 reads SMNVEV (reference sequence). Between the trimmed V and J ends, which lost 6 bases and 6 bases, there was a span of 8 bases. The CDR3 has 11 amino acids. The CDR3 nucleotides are TGTGCCAGCAGGGGGGGTCCTGAAGCTTTCTTT. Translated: CASRGGPEAFF.

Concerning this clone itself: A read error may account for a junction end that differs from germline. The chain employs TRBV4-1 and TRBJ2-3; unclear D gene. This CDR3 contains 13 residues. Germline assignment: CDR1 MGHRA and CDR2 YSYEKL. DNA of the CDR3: TGCGCCAGCAGCCAAGCAGGTACAGAAACGCAGTATTTT. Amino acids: CASSQAGTETQYF.

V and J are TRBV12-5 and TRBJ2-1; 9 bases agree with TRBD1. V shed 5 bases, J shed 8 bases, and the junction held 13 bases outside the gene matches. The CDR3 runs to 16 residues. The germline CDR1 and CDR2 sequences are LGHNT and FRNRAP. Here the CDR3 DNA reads TGTGCTAGTGGTCCAACCGGGACAGGGAACATGGATGAGCAGTTCTTC. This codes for CASGPTGTGNMDEQFF. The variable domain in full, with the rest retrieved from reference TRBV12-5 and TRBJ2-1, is DARVTQTPRHKVTEMGQEVTMRCQPILGHNTVFWYRQTMMQGLELLAYFRNRAPLDDSGMPKDRFSAEMPDATLATLKIQPSEPRDSAVYFCASGPTGTGNMDEQFFGPGTRLTVL.

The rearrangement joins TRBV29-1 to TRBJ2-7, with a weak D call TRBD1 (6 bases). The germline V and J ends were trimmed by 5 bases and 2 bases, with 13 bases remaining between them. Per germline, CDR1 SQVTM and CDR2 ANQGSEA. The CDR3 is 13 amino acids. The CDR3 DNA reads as TGCAGCGTTTCTGGACAGATGACCTACGAGCAGTACTTC. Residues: CSVSGQMTYEQYF.

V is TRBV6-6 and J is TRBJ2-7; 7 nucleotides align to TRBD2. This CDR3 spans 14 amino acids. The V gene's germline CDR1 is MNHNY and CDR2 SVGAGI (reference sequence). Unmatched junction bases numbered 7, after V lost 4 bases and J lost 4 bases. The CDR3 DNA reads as TGTGCCAGCAGTTTCGCGGGAGCTTTATACGAGCAGTACTTC. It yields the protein CASSFAGALYEQYF.

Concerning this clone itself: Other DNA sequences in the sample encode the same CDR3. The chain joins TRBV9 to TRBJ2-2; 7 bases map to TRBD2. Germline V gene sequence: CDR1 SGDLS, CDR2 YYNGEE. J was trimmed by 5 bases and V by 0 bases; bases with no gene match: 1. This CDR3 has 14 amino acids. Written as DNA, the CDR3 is TGTGCCAGCAGCGTAGGCGGGGGTACCGGGGAGCTGTTTTTT. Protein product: CASSVGGGTGELFF.